A selection of T cell receptor beta chains follows, all from one sample in a study of quantifying T cell responses using KT2 cells. TCRdb passed the UMI-ligation and nested PCR reads through MiXCR, listing each CDR3 protein once. The sample yields about 53,000 distinct CDR3 sequences, about 12% seen once. Sequencing input: PBMCs spiked with cells of the T cell clone KT2. These receptor sequences come from a human donor. Each CDR3 is given with its conserved first and last residue. Fields, in order: J gene, V gene, CDR3 protein.

>TRBJ2-7|TRBV6-2/TRBV6-3
CASSYSSLAGGYEQYF
>TRBJ1-1|TRBV14
CASRFSGGNGEAFF
>TRBJ1-1|TRBV3-1
CASSQEFRRAFF
>TRBJ2-7|TRBV4-2
CASSQLTGNPYEQYF
>TRBJ1-5|TRBV20-1
CSARDPTPGGLSNQPQHF
>TRBJ2-7|TRBV20-1
CSASVAVEVSSYEQYF
>TRBJ2-1|TRBV15
CATSRKKGGVIPSGAYNEQFF
>TRBJ2-1|TRBV11-3
CASSPRGGALYEQFF
>TRBJ2-3|TRBV6-2/TRBV6-3
CASSRGDTQYF
>TRBJ1-5|TRBV6-2/TRBV6-3
CASRRGELQHF
>TRBJ2-1|TRBV12-3/TRBV12-4
CASSLGLADEQFF
>TRBJ2-5|TRBV7-9
CASTPRDLETQYF
>TRBJ2-5|TRBV27
CASSLLAGGQETQYF
>TRBJ2-3|TRBV27
CASPRARRPASGTQYF
>TRBJ2-4|TRBV2
CASSEVGSGTLNIQYF
>TRBJ1-5|TRBV4-2
CASSHLGINQPQHF